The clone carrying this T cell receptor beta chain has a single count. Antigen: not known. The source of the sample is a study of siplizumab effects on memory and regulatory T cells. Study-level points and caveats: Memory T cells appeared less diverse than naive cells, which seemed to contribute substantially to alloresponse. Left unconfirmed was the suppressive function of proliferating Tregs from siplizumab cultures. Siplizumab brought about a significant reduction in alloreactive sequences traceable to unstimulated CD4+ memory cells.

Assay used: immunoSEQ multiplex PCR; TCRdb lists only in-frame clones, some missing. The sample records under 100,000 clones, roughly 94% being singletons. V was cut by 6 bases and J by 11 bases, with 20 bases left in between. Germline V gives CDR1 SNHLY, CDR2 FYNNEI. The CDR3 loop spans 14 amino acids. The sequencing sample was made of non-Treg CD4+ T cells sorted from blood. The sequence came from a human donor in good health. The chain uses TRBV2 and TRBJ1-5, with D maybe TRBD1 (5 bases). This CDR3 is CASSTGTEDWTQHF. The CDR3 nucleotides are TGTGCCAGCAGCACCGGGACGGAGGACTGGACCCAGCATTTT.